Here is one TCR beta chain with its context. Its antigen is undetermined. Time point reported: newly diagnosed GD, antithyroid drugs for less than 3 months. PBMCs provided the RNA from which the TCR library was made. The entry originates in a study of regulatory T cells in long-lasting Graves disease. The CDR3 covers 13 residues. The germline gives CDR1 SGHNT, CDR2 YYREEE (reference sequence). Trimming removed 5 bases at V and 7 bases at J, with 13 bases between. Investigators prepared the TCR beta libraries by applying iRepertoire HTBI primers and Arm-PCR of CDR3 regions. Via MiXCR, TCRdb re-called the multiplex PCR reads, giving one row per CDR3 protein. The table has under 250,000 distinct CDR3 sequences, roughly 18% seen once. General study results and limits: There was favoring of TRBV28, TRBJ1-2 and TRBJ2-5 in persistent disease.

The same data also contributed to another study, on T cells in Graves' hyperthyroidism and ophthalmopathy.

Sequences were derived from peripheral blood mononuclear cells (PBMCs), sampled at new diagnosis, from a patient treated with antithyroid drugs. The sequence was obtained from a woman aged 25 to 45 with Graves disease. The chain couples TRBV5-4 to TRBJ2-1, with a possible D match to TRBD1 (5 bases). The CDR3 here is CASRTDALNEQFF. In nucleotides, the CDR3 is TGTGCCAGCAGGACAGACGCTCTAAATGAGCAGTTCTTC.